The T cell receptor (beta chain) described here comes from a study of blood T cell repertoires in COVID-19. TCRdb's table, derived via immunoSEQ multiplex PCR, lists solely in-frame clones and lacks some. The sample has tens of thousands of clones, around nine tenths seen once. The sequencing sample was made of peripheral blood. This sequence originates from a woman older than 75 with acute or convalescent COVID-19.

The CDR3: CAWSGVQGDNYGYTF. Here the CDR3 DNA reads TGTGCCTGGAGTGGGGTACAGGGGGATAACTATGGCTACACCTTC. The genes are TRBV30 and TRBJ1-2; 8 nucleotides agree with TRBD1. CDR1 and CDR2 (germline): GTSNPN, SVGIG (reference sequence). CDR3 length: 15 residues. The J segment lost 1 base and the V segment lost 1 base, leaving 5 bases of the junction unmatched.